This T cell receptor beta chain was identified in a study of blood T cell repertoires in COVID-19. The repertoire was sequenced with immunoSEQ multiplex PCR; TCRdb's copy has only in-frame clones and lacks some. The sample carries roughly 140,000 clones, more than 65% recorded once. There are 14 residues in the CDR3. CDR1 SNHLY and CDR2 FYNNEI come from the germline V gene. V was pared by 5 bases and J by 3 bases, with 7 bases of the junction left unmatched. The sequence derives from a woman in her forties or fifties with acute or convalescent COVID-19. V and J are TRBV2 and TRBJ2-7; 7 nucleotides align to TRBD2. The sample was peripheral blood. CDR3: CASSQSGNLYEQYF. The CDR3 DNA follows: TGTGCCAGCAGTCAAAGCGGGAACCTCTACGAGCAGTACTTC.